This entry is about one TCR beta chain. The antigen remains unidentified. This record comes from a study of beta chain features in type 1 diabetes. Whole-study results and caveats: Type 1 diabetes patients showed a moderate but significant shortening of TCRB CDR3s in all four CD4+ subsets. Individuals with type 1 diabetes displayed fewer insertions and more deletions at VDJ junctions.

Researchers reported sorting CD4+ naive, central memory, regulatory and stem cell-like memory cells via CD45RO/CCR7/CD25/CD127/CD95/CD27. Investigators reverse transcribed all isolated RNA, so they sequenced expressed TCRB transcripts. Profiling relied on immunoSEQ multiplex PCR, and the TCRdb table lists in-frame clones only, not all of them. The sample includes over 650,000 clones, over 12% of them seen just once. The TCR originated in a man between 18 and 35 years old with type 1 diabetes. Sequencing was done on a sample of naive CD4+ T cells from blood.

In nucleotides, the CDR3 is TGTGCCAGCAGTTCTTCCGGACAGGGGGCAGATACGCAGTATTTT. Protein product: CASSSSGQGADTQYF. The V call is TRBV6-6, the J call TRBJ2-3, with 10 bases matching TRBD1. V shed 4 bases, J shed 4 bases, and the junction held 5 bases outside the gene matches. Germline CDR1 is MNHNY and CDR2 is SVGAGI (reference sequence). The CDR3 loop spans 15 amino acids.